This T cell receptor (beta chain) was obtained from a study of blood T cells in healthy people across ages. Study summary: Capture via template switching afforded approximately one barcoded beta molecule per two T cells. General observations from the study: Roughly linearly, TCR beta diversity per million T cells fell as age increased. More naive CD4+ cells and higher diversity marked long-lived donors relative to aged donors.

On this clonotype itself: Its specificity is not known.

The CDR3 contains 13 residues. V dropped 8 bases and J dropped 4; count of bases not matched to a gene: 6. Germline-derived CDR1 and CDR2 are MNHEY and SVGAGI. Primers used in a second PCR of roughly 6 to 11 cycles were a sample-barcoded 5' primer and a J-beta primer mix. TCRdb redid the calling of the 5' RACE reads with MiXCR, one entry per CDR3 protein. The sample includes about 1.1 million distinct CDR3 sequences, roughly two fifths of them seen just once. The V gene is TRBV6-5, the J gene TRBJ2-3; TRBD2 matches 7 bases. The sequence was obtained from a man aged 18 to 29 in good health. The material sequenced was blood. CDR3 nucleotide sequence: TGTGCCAGCCGAGCGGGGCGGGCAGATACGCAGTATTTT. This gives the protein CASRAGRADTQYF.